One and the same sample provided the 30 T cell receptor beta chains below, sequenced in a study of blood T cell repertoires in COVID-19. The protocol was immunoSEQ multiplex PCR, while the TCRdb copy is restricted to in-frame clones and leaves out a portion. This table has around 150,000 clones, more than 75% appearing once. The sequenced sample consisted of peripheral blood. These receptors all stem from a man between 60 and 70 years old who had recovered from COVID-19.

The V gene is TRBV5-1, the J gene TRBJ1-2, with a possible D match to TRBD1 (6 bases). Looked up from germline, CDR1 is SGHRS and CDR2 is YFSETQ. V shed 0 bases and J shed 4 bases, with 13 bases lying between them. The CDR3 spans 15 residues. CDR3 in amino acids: CASSLGGQGTYGYTF. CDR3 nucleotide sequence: TGCGCCAGCAGCTTGGGAGGGCAGGGGACCTATGGCTACACCTTC.

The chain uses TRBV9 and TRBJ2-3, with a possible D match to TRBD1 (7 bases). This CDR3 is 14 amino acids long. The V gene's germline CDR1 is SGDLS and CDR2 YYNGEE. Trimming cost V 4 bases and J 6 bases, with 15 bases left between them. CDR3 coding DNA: TGTGCCAGCAGCCCACAGGCAGGGGGGGATACGCAGTATTTT. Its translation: CASSPQAGGDTQYF.

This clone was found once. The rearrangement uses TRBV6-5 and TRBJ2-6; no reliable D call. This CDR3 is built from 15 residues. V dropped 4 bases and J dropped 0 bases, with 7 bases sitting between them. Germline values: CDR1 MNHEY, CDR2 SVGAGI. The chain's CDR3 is CASSSGASGANVLTF. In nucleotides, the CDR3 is TGTGCCAGCAGTTCGGGTGCCTCTGGGGCCAACGTCCTGACTTTC.

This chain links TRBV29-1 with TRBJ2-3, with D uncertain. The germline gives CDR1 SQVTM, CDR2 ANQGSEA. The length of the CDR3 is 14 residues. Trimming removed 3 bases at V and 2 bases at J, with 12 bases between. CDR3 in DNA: TGCAGCGTTGATAGCCAGTTGAACACAGATACGCAGTATTTT. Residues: CSVDSQLNTDTQYF.

CDR3 bases: TGTGCCAGCAGCCGGGACATAGAAAATTCACCCCTCCACTTT. It is translated as CASSRDIENSPLHF. V gene TRBV7-2 combines with J gene TRBJ1-6, with D possibly matching TRBD1 (6 bases). Per germline, CDR1 SGHTA and CDR2 FQGNSA. Deletions cut 5 bases from V and 7 bases from J, with 12 bases between. The CDR3 runs 14 residues. The variable domain in full, with the rest retrieved from reference TRBV7-2 and TRBJ1-6, is GAGVSQSPSNKVTEKGKDVELRCDPISGHTALYWYRQSLGQGLEFLIYFQGNSAPDKSGLPSDRFSAERTGGSVSTLTIQRTQQEDSAVYLCASSRDIENSPLHFGNGTRLTVT.

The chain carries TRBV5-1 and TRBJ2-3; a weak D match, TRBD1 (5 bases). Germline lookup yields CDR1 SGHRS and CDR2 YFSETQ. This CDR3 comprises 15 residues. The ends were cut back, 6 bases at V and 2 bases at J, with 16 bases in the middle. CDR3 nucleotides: TGCGCCAGCACCCAGACAGACACTACCACAGATACGCAGTATTTT. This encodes CASTQTDTTTDTQYF.

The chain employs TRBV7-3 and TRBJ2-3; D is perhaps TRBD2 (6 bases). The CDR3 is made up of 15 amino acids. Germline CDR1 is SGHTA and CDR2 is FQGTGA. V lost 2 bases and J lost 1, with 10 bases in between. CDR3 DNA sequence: TGTGCCAGCAGCTTATCGGGACTGCGCACAGATACGCAGTATTTT. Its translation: CASSLSGLRTDTQYF.

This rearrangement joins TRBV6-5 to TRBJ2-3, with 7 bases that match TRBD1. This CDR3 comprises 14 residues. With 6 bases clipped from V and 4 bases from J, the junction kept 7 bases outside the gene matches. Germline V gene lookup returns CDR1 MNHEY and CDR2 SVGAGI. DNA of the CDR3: TGTGCCAGCAGATCGACAGGGTATTCAGATACGCAGTATTTT. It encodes CASRSTGYSDTQYF.

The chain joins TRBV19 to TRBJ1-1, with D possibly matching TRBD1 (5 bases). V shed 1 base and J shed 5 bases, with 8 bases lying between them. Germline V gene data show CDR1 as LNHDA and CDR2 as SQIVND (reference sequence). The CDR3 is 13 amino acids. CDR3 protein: CASSIGGDTEAFF. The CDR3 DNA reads TGTGCCAGTAGTATAGGGGGGGATACTGAAGCTTTCTTT.

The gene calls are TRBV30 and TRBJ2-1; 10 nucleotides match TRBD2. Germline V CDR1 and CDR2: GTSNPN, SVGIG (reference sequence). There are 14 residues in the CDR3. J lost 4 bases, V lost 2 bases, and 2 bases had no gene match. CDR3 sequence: CAWSPAGGYNEQFF. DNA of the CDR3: TGTGCCTGGAGTCCAGCGGGAGGGTACAATGAGCAGTTCTTC.

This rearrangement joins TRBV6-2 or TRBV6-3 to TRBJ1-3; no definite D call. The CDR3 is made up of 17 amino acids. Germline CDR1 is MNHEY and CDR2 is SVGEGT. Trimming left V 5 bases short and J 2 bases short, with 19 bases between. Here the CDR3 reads CASSLPGNLRPGNTIYF. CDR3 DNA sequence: TGTGCCAGCAGTCTACCAGGTAACCTACGGCCTGGAAACACCATATATTTT.

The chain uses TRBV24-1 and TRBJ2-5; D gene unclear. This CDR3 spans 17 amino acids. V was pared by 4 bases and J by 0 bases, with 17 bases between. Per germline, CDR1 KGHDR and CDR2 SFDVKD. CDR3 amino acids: CATSDVVGDLHQETQYF. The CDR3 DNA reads TGTGCCACCAGTGACGTCGTCGGTGATTTGCACCAAGAGACCCAGTACTTC.

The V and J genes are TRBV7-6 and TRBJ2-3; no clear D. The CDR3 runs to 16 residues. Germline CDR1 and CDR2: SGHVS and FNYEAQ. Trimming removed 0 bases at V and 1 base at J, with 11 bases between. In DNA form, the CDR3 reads TGTGCCAGCAGCTTAGCTGAAGCGACGGGCACAGATACGCAGTATTTT. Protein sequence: CASSLAEATGTDTQYF.

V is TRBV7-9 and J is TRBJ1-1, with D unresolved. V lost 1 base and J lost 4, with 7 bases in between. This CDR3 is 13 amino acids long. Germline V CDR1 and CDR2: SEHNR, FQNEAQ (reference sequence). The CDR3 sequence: CASSLGGSTEAFF. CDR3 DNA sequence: TGTGCCAGCAGCTTAGGAGGGAGCACTGAAGCTTTCTTT.

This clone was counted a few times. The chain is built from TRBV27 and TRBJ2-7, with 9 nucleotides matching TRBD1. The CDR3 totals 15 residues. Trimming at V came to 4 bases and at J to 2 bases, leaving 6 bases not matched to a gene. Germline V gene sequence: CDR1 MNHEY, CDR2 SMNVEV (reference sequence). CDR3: CASSSVGQGTYEQYF. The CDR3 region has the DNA TGTGCCAGCAGTTCCGTGGGACAGGGAACCTACGAGCAGTACTTC.

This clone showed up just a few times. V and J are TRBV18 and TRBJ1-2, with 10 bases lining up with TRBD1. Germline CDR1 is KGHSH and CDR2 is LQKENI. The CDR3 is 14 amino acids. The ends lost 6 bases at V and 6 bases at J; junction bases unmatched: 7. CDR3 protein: CASSPGQGLDGYTF. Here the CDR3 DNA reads TGTGCCAGCTCCCCGGGACAGGGGTTGGATGGCTACACCTTC.

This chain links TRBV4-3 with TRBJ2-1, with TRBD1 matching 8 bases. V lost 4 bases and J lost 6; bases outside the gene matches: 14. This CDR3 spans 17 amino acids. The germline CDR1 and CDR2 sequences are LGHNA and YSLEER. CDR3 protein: CASSLMTGQAKINEQFF. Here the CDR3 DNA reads TGCGCCAGCAGCCTCATGACGGGACAGGCGAAAATCAATGAGCAGTTCTTC.

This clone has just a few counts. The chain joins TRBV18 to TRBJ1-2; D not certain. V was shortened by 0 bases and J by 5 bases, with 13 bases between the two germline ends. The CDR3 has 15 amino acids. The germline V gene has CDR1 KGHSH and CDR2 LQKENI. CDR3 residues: CASSPPGFDAYGYTF. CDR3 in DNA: TGTGCCAGCTCACCACCCGGTTTCGATGCTTATGGCTACACCTTC.

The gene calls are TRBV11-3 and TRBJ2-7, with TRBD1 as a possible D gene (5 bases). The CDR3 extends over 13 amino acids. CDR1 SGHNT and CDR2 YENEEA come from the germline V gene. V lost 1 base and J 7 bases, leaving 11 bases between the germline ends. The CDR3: CASSLVGAAEQYF. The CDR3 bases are TGTGCCAGCAGCTTAGTTGGGGCAGCAGAGCAGTACTTC. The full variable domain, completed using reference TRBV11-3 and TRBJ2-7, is EAGVVQSPRYKIIEKKQPVAFWCNPISGHNTLYWYLQNLGQGPELLIRYENEEAVDDSQLPKDRFSAERLKGVDSTLKIQPAELGDSAVYLCASSLVGAAEQYFGPGTRLTVT.

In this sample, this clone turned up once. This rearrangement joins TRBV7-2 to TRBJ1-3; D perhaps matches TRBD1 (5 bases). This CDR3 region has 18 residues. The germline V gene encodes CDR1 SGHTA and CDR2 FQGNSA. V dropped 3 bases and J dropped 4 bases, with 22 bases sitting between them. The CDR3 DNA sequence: TGTGCCAGCAGCTTTACAGGTCCAAGGGCTCTCTTGGGAAACACCATATATTTT. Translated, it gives CASSFTGPRALLGNTIYF.

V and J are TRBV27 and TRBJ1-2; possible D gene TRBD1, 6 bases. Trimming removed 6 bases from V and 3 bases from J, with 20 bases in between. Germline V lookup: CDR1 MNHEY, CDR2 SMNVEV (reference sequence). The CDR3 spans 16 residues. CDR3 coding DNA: TGTGCCAGCAGCTCCCAACCCAGGGGATCCCACTATGGCTACACCTTC. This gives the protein CASSSQPRGSHYGYTF.

CDR3 coding DNA: TGTGCCAGCAGTACGACAGGGCTCAATCAGCCCCAGCATTTT. Its translation: CASSTTGLNQPQHF. The chain carries TRBV5-5 and TRBJ1-5; 7 bases fit TRBD1. Looked up from germline, CDR1 is SGHKS and CDR2 is YYEKEE (reference sequence). The length of the CDR3 is 14 residues. V lost 5 bases, J lost 3 bases, and 5 bases stayed unmatched.

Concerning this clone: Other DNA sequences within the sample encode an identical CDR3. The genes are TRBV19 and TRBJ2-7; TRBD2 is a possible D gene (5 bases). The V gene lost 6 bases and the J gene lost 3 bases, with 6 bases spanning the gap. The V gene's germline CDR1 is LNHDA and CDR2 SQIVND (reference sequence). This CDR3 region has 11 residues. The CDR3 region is CASSGNYEQYF. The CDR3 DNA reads TGTGCCAGTAGCGGGAACTACGAGCAGTACTTC.

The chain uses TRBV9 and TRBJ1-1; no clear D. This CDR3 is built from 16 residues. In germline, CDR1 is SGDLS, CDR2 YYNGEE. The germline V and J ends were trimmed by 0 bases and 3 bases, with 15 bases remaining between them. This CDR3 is CASSVAPTPADTEAFF. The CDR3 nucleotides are TGTGCCAGCAGCGTAGCCCCCACCCCGGCGGACACTGAAGCTTTCTTT.

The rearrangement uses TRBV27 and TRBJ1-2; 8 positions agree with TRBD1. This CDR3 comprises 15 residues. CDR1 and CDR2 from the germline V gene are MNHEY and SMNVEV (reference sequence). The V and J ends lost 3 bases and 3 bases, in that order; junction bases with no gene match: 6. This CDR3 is CASSLRAGGHYGYTF. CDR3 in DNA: TGTGCCAGCAGTTTGCGGGCAGGGGGCCACTATGGCTACACCTTC.

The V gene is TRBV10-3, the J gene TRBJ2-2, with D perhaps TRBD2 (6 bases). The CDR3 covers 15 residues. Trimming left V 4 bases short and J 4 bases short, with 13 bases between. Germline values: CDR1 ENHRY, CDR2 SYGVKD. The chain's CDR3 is CAISGREAGTGELFF. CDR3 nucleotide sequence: TGTGCCATCAGTGGCAGGGAAGCGGGCACCGGGGAGCTGTTTTTT.

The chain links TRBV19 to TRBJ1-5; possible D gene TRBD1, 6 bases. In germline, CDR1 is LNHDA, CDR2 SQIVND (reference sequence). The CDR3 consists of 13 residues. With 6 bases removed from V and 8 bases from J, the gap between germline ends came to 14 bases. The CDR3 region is CASSSTGPKPQHF. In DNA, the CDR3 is TGTGCCAGTAGCAGCACAGGGCCGAAGCCCCAGCATTTT.

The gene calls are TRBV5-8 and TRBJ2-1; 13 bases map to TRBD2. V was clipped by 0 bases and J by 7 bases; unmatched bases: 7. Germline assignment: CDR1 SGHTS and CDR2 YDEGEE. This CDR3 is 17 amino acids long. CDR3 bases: TGTGCCAGCAGCTTGGTATTGGGACTAGCGGGAAGGAATGAGCAGTTCTTC. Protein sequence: CASSLVLGLAGRNEQFF.

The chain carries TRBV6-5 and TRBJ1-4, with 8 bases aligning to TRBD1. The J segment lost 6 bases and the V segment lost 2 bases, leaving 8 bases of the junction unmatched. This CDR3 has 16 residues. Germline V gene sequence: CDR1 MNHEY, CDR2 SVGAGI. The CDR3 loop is CASSYSLQGAHEKLFF. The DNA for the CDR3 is TGTGCCAGCAGTTACAGCCTGCAGGGGGCGCATGAAAAACTGTTTTTT.

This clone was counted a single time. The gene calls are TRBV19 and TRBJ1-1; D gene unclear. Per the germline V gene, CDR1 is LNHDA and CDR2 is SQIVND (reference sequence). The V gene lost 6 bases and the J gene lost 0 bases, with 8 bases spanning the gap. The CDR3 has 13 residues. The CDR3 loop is CASSQSLNTEAFF. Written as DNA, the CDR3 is TGTGCCAGTAGCCAATCCCTGAACACTGAAGCTTTCTTT.